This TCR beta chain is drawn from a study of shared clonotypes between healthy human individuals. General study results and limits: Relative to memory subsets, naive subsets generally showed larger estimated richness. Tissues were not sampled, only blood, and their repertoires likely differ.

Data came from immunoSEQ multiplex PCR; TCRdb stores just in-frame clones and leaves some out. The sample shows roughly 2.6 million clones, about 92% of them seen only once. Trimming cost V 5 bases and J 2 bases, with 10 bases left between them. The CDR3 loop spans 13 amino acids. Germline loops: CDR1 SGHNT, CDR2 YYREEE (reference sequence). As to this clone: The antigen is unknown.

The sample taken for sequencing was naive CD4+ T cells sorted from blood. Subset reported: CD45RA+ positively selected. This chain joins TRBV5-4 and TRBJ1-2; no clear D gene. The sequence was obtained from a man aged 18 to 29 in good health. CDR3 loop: CASSKLDNYGYTF. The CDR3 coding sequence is TGTGCCAGCAGTAAGCTAGACAACTATGGCTACACCTTC.